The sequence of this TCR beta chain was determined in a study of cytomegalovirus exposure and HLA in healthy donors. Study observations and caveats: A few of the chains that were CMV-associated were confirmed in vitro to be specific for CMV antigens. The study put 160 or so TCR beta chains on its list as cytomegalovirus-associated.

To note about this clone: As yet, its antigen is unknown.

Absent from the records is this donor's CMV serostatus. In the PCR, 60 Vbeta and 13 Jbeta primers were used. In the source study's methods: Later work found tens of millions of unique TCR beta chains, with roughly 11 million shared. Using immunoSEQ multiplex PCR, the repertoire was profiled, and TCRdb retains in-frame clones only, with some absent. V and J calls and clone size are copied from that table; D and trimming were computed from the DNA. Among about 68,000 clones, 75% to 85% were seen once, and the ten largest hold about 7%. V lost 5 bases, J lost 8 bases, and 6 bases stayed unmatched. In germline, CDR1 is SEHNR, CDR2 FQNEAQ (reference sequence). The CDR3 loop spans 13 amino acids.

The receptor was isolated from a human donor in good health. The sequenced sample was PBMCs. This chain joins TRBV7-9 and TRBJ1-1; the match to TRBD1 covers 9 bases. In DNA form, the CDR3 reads TGTGCCAGCAGCCTAGGACAGGGGATGGAAGCTTTCTTT. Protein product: CASSLGQGMEAFF.